Sequencing of this T cell receptor beta chain was carried out in a study of persistence of HIV-infected CD4 T cells. There are 15 residues in the CDR3. Germline loops: CDR1 KGHDR, CDR2 SFDVKD. Trimming shortened V by 5 bases and J by 0 bases, and 11 bases separated the two germline ends. The stimulus was lysate of CMV-infected fibroblasts, about 10 ug/mL. Memory cells lacking CD40L and CD69 with high CD45RO were sorted. The sample holds one count of this clone. What it recognizes is unknown. The libraries were made with immunoSEQ version 4 in survey mode. Profiling relied on immunoSEQ multiplex PCR, and the TCRdb table lists in-frame clones only, not all of them. The sample records 25,000 to 35,000 clones, 78% being singletons.

The sample was CD4+ T cells sorted from PBMCs after roughly 20-hour stimulation, taken from a patient who received antiretroviral therapy. The chain couples TRBV24-1 to TRBJ2-3; D could derive from TRBD1 or TRBD2 (5 bases each). This clonotype originated in an adult woman with HIV who was CMV-seropositive. The CDR3 region is CATSVRDRSTDTQYF. CDR3 DNA: TGTGCCACCAGTGTAAGGGACCGAAGCACAGATACGCAGTATTTT.